These 32 T cell receptor beta chains share one sample of origin, sequenced in a study of T cells after yellow fever vaccination. TCRdb processed the 5' RACE reads anew with MiXCR; each CDR3 protein has one entry. This sample yields 450,000 to 650,000 distinct CDR3 sequences, of which 20% to 25% are seen a single time; around 17% belongs to the top ten. Sequences were derived from PBMCs, sampled roughly 23 days after the first yellow fever vaccination. These receptors were collected from a man aged 18 to 30 who received the YFV17D yellow fever vaccine.

This clonotype has just a few counts. J is TRBJ2-3 and V is TRBV7-8; D not certain. Germline V CDR1 and CDR2: SGHVS, FQNEAQ. The CDR3 contains 14 residues. Trimming pared 2 bases from V and 2 bases from J, leaving 8 bases between. In DNA form, the CDR3 reads TGTGCCAGCAGCTTACCCAGAGACACAGATACGCAGTATTTT. Amino acid sequence: CASSLPRDTDTQYF. The entire variable domain, with the rest obtained from reference TRBV7-8 and TRBJ2-3, is as follows: GAGVSQSPRYKVAKRGQDVALRCDPISGHVSLFWYQQALGQGPEFLTYFQNEAQLDKSGLPSDRFFAERPEGSVSTLKIQRTQQEDSAVYLCASSLPRDTDTQYFGPGTRLTVL.

The chain joins TRBV4-1 to TRBJ1-1; D is perhaps TRBD1 (6 bases). The CDR3 totals 18 residues. The germline V gene encodes CDR1 MGHRA and CDR2 YSYEKL. Between the trimmed V and J ends, which lost 0 bases and 6 bases, there was a span of 23 bases. Here the CDR3 DNA reads TGCGCCAGCAGCCAAGATTTGGGGACACAGCATAGGGGGGCTGAAGCTTTCTTT. Protein product: CASSQDLGTQHRGAEAFF.

The rearrangement links TRBV6-1 to TRBJ2-3, with D perhaps TRBD2 (5 bases). CDR1 is MNHNS, CDR2 SASEGT, per germline. The ends were cut back, 6 bases at V and 0 bases at J, with 13 bases in the middle. This CDR3 is 15 amino acids long. In DNA, the CDR3 is TGTGCCAGCAGCGCTACAGAGGGCAGCACAGATACGCAGTATTTT. The encoded protein is CASSATEGSTDTQYF.

This clonotype occurred a few times. The CDR3 region has the DNA TGTGCCAGCAAACCCCTTGAGGGGTTAGTGAACACTGAAGCTTTCTTT. It is translated as CASKPLEGLVNTEAFF. The chain has TRBV6-1 and TRBJ1-1; weak D call: TRBD1 (5 bases). Germline V gives CDR1 MNHNS, CDR2 SASEGT. The germline V and J ends were trimmed by 7 bases and 0 bases, with 18 bases remaining between them. This CDR3 spans 16 amino acids.

The CDR3 DNA sequence: TGTGCCAGCAGCCAAGGGCCACACAGGGGGAATCAGCCCCAGCATTTT. Translation: CASSQGPHRGNQPQHF. The chain uses TRBV3-1 and TRBJ1-5; 8 nucleotides match TRBD1. Germline CDR1 reads LGHDT; CDR2 reads YNNKEL (reference sequence). Trimming took 1 base from V and 4 from J; bases not matched to a gene: 6. The CDR3 runs 16 residues.

The V call is TRBV6-1, the J call TRBJ2-7; D possibly uses TRBD1 or TRBD2 (6 bases each). The germline CDR1 and CDR2 sequences are MNHNS and SASEGT. The germline V and J ends were trimmed by 7 bases and 6 bases, with 19 bases remaining between them. The CDR3 is 14 amino acids. The DNA for the CDR3 is TGTGCCAGCACCCCGGCGGGACACGGGGTCGAGCAGTACGTC. Protein: CASTPAGHGVEQYV.

V and J are TRBV5-1 and TRBJ2-1; 10 bases are shared with TRBD2. The trim removed 2 bases at V and 1 base at J, leaving 12 bases unmatched. CDR1 SGHRS and CDR2 YFSETQ come from the germline V gene. The CDR3 contains 19 residues. Here the CDR3 reads CASSFLAGARGRSYNEQFF. CDR3 DNA: TGCGCCAGCAGCTTTCTAGCGGGGGCGCGAGGCCGGTCCTACAATGAGCAGTTCTTC. Combining the CDR3 with reference TRBV5-1 and TRBJ2-1 gives the whole variable domain KAGVTQTPRYLIKTRGQQVTLSCSPISGHRSVSWYQQTPGQGLQFLFEYFSETQRNKGNFPGRFSGRQFSNSRSEMNVSTLELGDSALYLCASSFLAGARGRSYNEQFFGPGTRLTVL.

This clonotype appeared a few times. The V gene is TRBV7-9, the J gene TRBJ2-5; 7 positions agree with TRBD2. Germline V gene lookup returns CDR1 SEHNR and CDR2 FQNEAQ (reference sequence). The CDR3 contains 15 residues. After removal of 4 bases from V and 2 bases from J, the junction contained 7 bases not matched to a gene. The CDR3 protein is CASSSRDYRQETQYF. CDR3 DNA sequence: TGTGCCAGCAGCTCCCGGGACTACCGACAAGAGACCCAGTACTTC.

This clonotype occurred once. This rearrangement joins TRBV5-1 to TRBJ2-2, with TRBD2 as a possible D gene (5 bases). Deletions cut 0 bases from V and 9 bases from J, with 9 bases between. CDR3 length: 13 residues. The germline V gene encodes CDR1 SGHRS and CDR2 YFSETQ. The CDR3 coding sequence is TGCGCCAGCAGCTTGGCCGGGAATTGGGAGCTGTTTTTT. Translating it yields CASSLAGNWELFF.

The chain links TRBV28 to TRBJ2-3, with D uncertain. Trimming left V 7 bases short and J 0 bases short, with 11 bases between. CDR1 MDHEN and CDR2 SYDVKM come from the germline V gene. This CDR3 comprises 14 residues. Here the CDR3 reads CASKVGLSTDTQYF. The CDR3 region has the DNA TGTGCCAGCAAGGTGGGCCTAAGCACAGATACGCAGTATTTT.

In its sample, this clonotype was seen many times. The chain combines TRBV29-1 with TRBJ2-7, with 9 bases fitting TRBD1. CDR1 and CDR2 from the germline V gene are SQVTM and ANQGSEA. The CDR3 runs to 15 residues. V was clipped by 3 bases and J by 2 bases; unmatched bases: 8. The CDR3: CSVDRGTGNTYEQYF. CDR3 in DNA: TGCAGCGTTGACCGTGGGACAGGGAATACCTACGAGCAGTACTTC.

This rearrangement joins TRBV20-1 to TRBJ2-4, with D unresolved. V lost 5 bases and J lost 6, with 8 bases in between. This CDR3 is built from 11 residues. The germline gives CDR1 DFQATT, CDR2 SNEGSKA (reference sequence). The CDR3 coding sequence is TGCAGTGCTCCATGGGGAAACATTCAGTACTTC. Protein product: CSAPWGNIQYF.

This clonotype was picked up a small number of times. The chain has TRBV5-1 and TRBJ2-1; 8 bases line up with TRBD2. The length of the CDR3 is 16 residues. V was pared by 3 bases and J by 8 bases, with 13 bases of the junction left unmatched. Per germline, CDR1 SGHRS and CDR2 YFSETQ. CDR3: CASSSEAGDLYHEQFF. In DNA, the CDR3 is TGCGCCAGCAGCTCAGAAGCGGGGGACCTTTATCATGAGCAGTTCTTC.

The V and J genes are TRBV2 and TRBJ1-5; no clear D. The V end was cut by 7 bases, the J end by 2 bases, with 9 bases between. CDR3 size: 13 residues. Germline lookup yields CDR1 SNHLY and CDR2 FYNNEI. CDR3 DNA: TGTGCCAGCACCTACCAAGGCAATCAGCCCCAGCATTTT. Encoded protein: CASTYQGNQPQHF.

This clonotype came up many times. The genes are TRBV29-1 and TRBJ2-7, with D tentatively TRBD2 (5 bases). The germline V gene has CDR1 SQVTM and CDR2 ANQGSEA. Trimming removed 1 base at V and 4 bases at J, with 11 bases between. The CDR3 spans 13 residues. CDR3 nucleotide sequence: TGCAGCGTTGAAGGAGGGAGACAATACGAGCAGTACTTC. This encodes CSVEGGRQYEQYF.

The genes are TRBV6-5 and TRBJ1-2; tentatively, D is TRBD1 (5 bases). V was cut by 2 bases and J by 4 bases, with 14 bases left in between. CDR1 and CDR2 (germline): MNHEY, SVGAGI. The CDR3 loop spans 15 amino acids. The CDR3: CASSYVSAGSYGYTF. The CDR3 DNA is TGTGCCAGCAGTTACGTTTCGGCAGGGAGCTATGGCTACACCTTC.

This clonotype showed up many times. The chain has TRBV4-2 and TRBJ1-5, with no clear D. With 0 bases removed from V and 5 bases from J, the gap between germline ends came to 11 bases. The germline CDR1 and CDR2 sequences are LGHNA and YNFKEQ. CDR3 length: 15 residues. In DNA, the CDR3 is TGTGCCAGCAGCCAAGAAGAAACCGGGGATCAGCCCCAGCATTTT. Its protein is CASSQEETGDQPQHF.

This rearrangement joins TRBV2 to TRBJ1-5, with D unclear. The CDR3 spans 13 residues. V was shortened by 6 bases and J by 7 bases, with 13 bases between the two germline ends. Germline CDR1 reads SNHLY; CDR2 reads FYNNEI. The CDR3: CASSPEGRQPQHF. DNA of the CDR3: TGTGCCAGCAGCCCCGAAGGCCGGCAGCCCCAGCATTTT. Full variable domain (remainder filled in from reference TRBV2 and TRBJ1-5): EPEVTQTPSHQVTQMGQEVILRCVPISNHLYFYWYRQILGQKVEFLVSFYNNEISEKSEIFDDQFSVERPDGSNFTLKIRSTKLEDSAMYFCASSPEGRQPQHFGDGTRLSIL.

This clonotype turned up a few times. This chain joins TRBV20-1 and TRBJ2-1; D is tentatively TRBD1 or TRBD2 (6 bases each). Trimming took off 3 bases at V and 12 bases at J, with 12 bases between the two ends. Germline CDR1 and CDR2: DFQATT and SNEGSKA (reference sequence). The length of the CDR3 is 11 residues. Here the CDR3 reads CSARWGAGQFF. CDR3 coding DNA: TGCAGTGCTAGGTGGGGGGCCGGGCAGTTCTTC.

The genes are TRBV6-1 and TRBJ2-7, with D possibly matching TRBD2 (6 bases). V was pared by 6 bases and J by 6 bases, with 15 bases between. The CDR3 runs 13 residues. The germline gives CDR1 MNHNS, CDR2 SASEGT. The CDR3, as DNA: TGTGCCAGCAGGCCACCCGGCGGGGCCGAGCAGTACTTC. Translation gives CASRPPGGAEQYF.

V and J are TRBV7-6 and TRBJ1-6; TRBD1 agrees at 7 bases. This CDR3 has 16 residues. Germline trimming cut 5 bases from V and 5 bases from J; bases unmatched to any gene: 9. Germline CDR1 SGHVS, CDR2 FNYEAQ. CDR3 coding DNA: TGTGCCAGCAGCCCCAGACCTACAGGGGATAATTCACCCCTCCACTTT. This codes for CASSPRPTGDNSPLHF.

This clonotype is a singleton in its sample. This chain uses TRBV14 with TRBJ2-2, with TRBD2 as a possible D gene (7 bases). CDR3 length: 18 amino acids. Germline CDR1 reads SGHDN; CDR2 reads FVKESK. Trimming cost V 1 base and J 2 bases, with 17 bases left between them. CDR3 protein: CASSQVMRRGQNTGELFF. The CDR3 DNA sequence: TGTGCCAGCAGCCAAGTAATGAGGCGGGGGCAAAACACCGGGGAGCTGTTTTTT.

The V call is TRBV6-6, the J call TRBJ2-7; D call uncertain. This CDR3 has 13 residues. The germline V gene encodes CDR1 MNHNY and CDR2 SVGAGI (reference sequence). Trimming stripped 6 bases from V and 6 bases from J, with 15 bases between. The CDR3 loop is CASSFPPSPEQYF. The CDR3 DNA sequence: TGTGCCAGCAGCTTTCCCCCAAGCCCCGAGCAGTACTTC.

This clonotype occurred a few times. This chain uses TRBV7-2 with TRBJ2-5; D is possibly TRBD2 (7 bases). Between the trimmed V and J ends, which lost 2 bases and 2 bases, there was a span of 15 bases. Germline V gene sequence: CDR1 SGHTA, CDR2 FQGNSA. This CDR3 comprises 16 residues. DNA for the CDR3: TGTGCCAGCAGCTTACAGTGGGGGGGGCTGCAAGAGACCCAGTACTTC. Translated: CASSLQWGGLQETQYF.

The table lists this clonotype with a few counts. The V and J genes are TRBV11-3 and TRBJ1-6; TRBD1 is a possible D gene (6 bases). Between the trimmed V and J ends, which lost 8 bases and 7 bases, there was a span of 21 bases. The CDR3 consists of 16 residues. Germline loops: CDR1 SGHNT, CDR2 YENEEA. The CDR3: CASPKHGQYENSPLHF. CDR3 nucleotides: TGTGCCAGCCCAAAACACGGACAGTATGAAAATTCACCCCTCCACTTT.

This chain connects TRBV12-3 or TRBV12-4 to TRBJ2-5; D unclear. The CDR3 has 12 residues. Trimming removed 5 bases from V and 7 bases from J, with 11 bases in between. CDR3 residues: CASSPRPGTQYF. In DNA form, the CDR3 reads TGTGCCAGCAGTCCCCGGCCCGGGACCCAGTACTTC.

In this sample, this clonotype turned up a few times. V and J are TRBV3-1 and TRBJ2-7, with 7 nucleotides matching TRBD1. Looked up from germline, CDR1 is LGHDT and CDR2 is YNNKEL (reference sequence). V dropped 4 bases and J dropped 1; count of bases not matched to a gene: 7. This CDR3 region has 15 residues. CDR3 nucleotide sequence: TGTGCCAGCAGCCCAAAGACAGGGTGGTCCTACGAGCAGTACTTC. Protein sequence: CASSPKTGWSYEQYF.

The V call is TRBV10-3, the J call TRBJ2-3, with TRBD2 matching over 9 bases. The CDR3 is 17 residues long. Germline V gene lookup returns CDR1 ENHRY and CDR2 SYGVKD. Trimming at V came to 3 bases and at J to 2 bases, leaving 9 bases not matched to a gene. The CDR3 loop is CAISEYGSGGITDTQYF. The CDR3 nucleotides are TGTGCCATCAGTGAATACGGTAGCGGGGGAATCACAGATACGCAGTATTTT.

V is TRBV5-1 and J is TRBJ2-1; 7 bases fit TRBD1. Germline V lookup: CDR1 SGHRS, CDR2 YFSETQ. Trimming took 4 bases from V and 0 from J; bases not matched to a gene: 4. CDR3 length: 15 amino acids. The CDR3 region is CASSTQGSSYNEQFF. In DNA, the CDR3 is TGCGCCAGCAGCACACAGGGGAGCTCCTACAATGAGCAGTTCTTC.

The chain uses TRBV7-2 and TRBJ2-5; 8 bases line up with TRBD1. Per germline, CDR1 SGHTA and CDR2 FQGNSA. The CDR3 loop spans 15 amino acids. The V and J ends lost 2 bases and 6 bases, in that order; junction bases with no gene match: 8. CDR3 sequence: CASSLMADRGKTQYF. CDR3 in DNA: TGTGCCAGCAGCTTAATGGCAGACAGGGGAAAGACCCAGTACTTC.

The chain links TRBV20-1 to TRBJ1-2; 7 bases agree with TRBD1. This CDR3 comprises 12 residues. Germline loops: CDR1 DFQATT, CDR2 SNEGSKA (reference sequence). The CDR3 reads CVPGTDNYGYTF. CDR3 coding DNA: TGCGTGCCCGGGACAGATAACTATGGCTACACCTTC.

V is TRBV3-1 and J is TRBJ1-6, with D possibly matching TRBD1 (5 bases). The CDR3 sequence is 15 residues long. Per germline, CDR1 LGHDT and CDR2 YNNKEL (reference sequence). Trimming took 4 bases from V and 8 from J, leaving 15 bases between them. The CDR3 DNA is TGTGCCAGCAGCCTCCAGGGTTTAATGGATTCACCCCTCCACTTT. Protein: CASSLQGLMDSPLHF.